A selection of T cell receptor beta chains follows, all from one sample in a study of shared clonotypes between healthy human individuals. Method: immunoSEQ multiplex PCR; TCRdb's copy keeps in-frame clones and lacks some. The data hold 75,000 to 100,000 clones, with over 40% observed a single time. Material for sequencing was PBMCs. The receptors shown here come from a woman in her thirties or forties in good health. Some clones in this sample may be carry-over from other donors' samples. The CDR3 runs from the conserved cysteine through the conserved F or W. D genes are given only for firm matches. Part of the rows lack a size; the others show once, few, many or a class for expanded clones.

clone_size | j_call | v_call | d_call | cdr3_aa | cdr3_nt
few | TRBJ1-4 | TRBV28 | . | CASTQGSNNEKLFF | TGTGCCAGCACTCAAGGGAGTAATAATGAAAAACTGTTTTTT
. | TRBJ1-1 | TRBV19 | TRBD1 | CASSRTGNTEAFF | TGTGCCAGTAGCCGGACAGGAAACACTGAAGCTTTCTTT
. | TRBJ1-2 | TRBV25-1 | . | CASSGGTSGYTF | TGTGCCAGCAGTGGAGGGACATCCGGCTACACCTTC
. | TRBJ2-7 | TRBV18 | . | CASSPTTGTYEQYF | TGTGCCAGCTCACCCACAACTGGTACCTACGAGCAGTACTTC
. | TRBJ1-6 | TRBV30 | . | CAWSGQGLTGSPLHF | TGTGCCTGGAGTGGCCAAGGGCTGACCGGATCACCCCTCCACTTT
. | TRBJ1-5 | TRBV6-1 | TRBD1 | CASSELQGYSNQPQHF | TGTGCCAGCAGTGAATTACAGGGGTATAGCAATCAGCCCCAGCATTTT
. | TRBJ2-6 | TRBV28 | . | CASSGPSTVGGANVLTF | TGTGCCAGCAGTGGACCCTCCACCGTCGGTGGGGCCAACGTCCTGACTTTC
. | TRBJ1-6 | TRBV7-8 | . | CASTTQREYNSPLHF | TGTGCCAGCACCACCCAAAGGGAATATAATTCACCCCTCCACTTT
. | TRBJ2-3 | TRBV30 | TRBD2 | CAWTSGRASDTQYF | TGTGCCTGGACTAGCGGGAGGGCCTCGGATACGCAGTATTTT
. | TRBJ2-7 | TRBV7-9 | . | CASSLRAGKKGYEQYF | TGTGCCAGCAGCTTAAGGGCGGGTAAGAAGGGCTACGAGCAGTACTTC
. | TRBJ2-5 | TRBV7-9 | . | CASSFAETQYF | TGTGCCAGCAGCTTTGCGGAGACCCAGTACTTC
many | TRBJ2-5 | TRBV29-1 | . | CSVALGTQYF | TGCAGCGTTGCCCTGGGGACCCAGTACTTC
many | TRBJ1-4 | TRBV9 | . | CASSVGGRRNEKLFF | TGTGCCAGCAGCGTAGGTGGGCGCAGAAATGAAAAACTGTTTTTT
many | TRBJ1-2 | TRBV20-1 | . | CSAQERYGYTF | TGCAGTGCGCAGGAACGTTATGGCTACACCTTC
many | TRBJ2-7 | TRBV6-6 | . | CASRLLYEQYF | TGTGCCAGCAGGCTACTCTACGAGCAGTACTTC
few | TRBJ2-1 | TRBV5-1 | TRBD1 | CASSLQGASYNEQFF | TGCGCCAGCAGCTTACAGGGGGCCTCCTACAATGAGCAGTTCTTC
. | TRBJ1-2 | TRBV28 | . | CASSLSAYGYTF | TGTGCCAGCAGTTTATCGGCCTATGGCTACACCTTC
many | TRBJ2-1 | TRBV5-6 | TRBD2 | CASSLWFSGRAGEQFF | TGTGCCAGCAGCTTGTGGTTTAGCGGGAGAGCCGGTGAGCAGTTCTTC
. | TRBJ2-7 | TRBV7-2 | TRBD2 | CASSLWGSGNNEQYF | TGTGCCAGCAGCTTATGGGGTAGCGGGAATAATGAGCAGTACTTC
. | TRBJ2-6 | TRBV27 | TRBD1 | CASSFRGQGTGANVLTF | TGTGCCAGCAGTTTTAGGGGACAGGGGACTGGGGCCAACGTCCTGACTTTC
. | TRBJ2-7 | TRBV6-1 | TRBD2 | CASSGLGWVSYEQYF | TGTGCCAGCAGCGGACTAGGATGGGTTTCCTACGAGCAGTACTTC
few | TRBJ2-7 | TRBV2 | TRBD1 | CASIPGQGTYEQYF | TGTGCCAGCATTCCGGGACAGGGGACCTACGAGCAGTACTTC
few | TRBJ1-3 | TRBV19 | . | CASSIEQGTGNTIYF | TGTGCCAGTAGTATCGAACAGGGCACTGGAAACACCATATATTTT
many | TRBJ1-1 | TRBV29-1 | . | CSVEKGTEAFF | TGCAGCGTTGAGAAGGGCACTGAAGCTTTCTTT
few | TRBJ2-7 | TRBV30 | TRBD2 | CAWTWGGSYEQYF | TGTGCCTGGACTTGGGGGGGATCCTACGAGCAGTACTTC
. | TRBJ2-5 | TRBV2 | TRBD2 | CASRRGNTGAQYF | TGTGCCAGCAGGCGGGGGAATACTGGGGCCCAGTACTTC
few | TRBJ2-2 | TRBV5-4 | . | CASSRESSFTGELFF | TGTGCCAGCAGCCGGGAGAGTAGCTTCACCGGGGAGCTGTTTTTT
. | TRBJ2-7 | TRBV2 | . | CASSDRQGGYEQYF | TGTGCCAGCAGTGATCGACAGGGAGGCTACGAGCAGTACTTC
. | TRBJ2-2 | TRBV9 | . | CASSVRGWGELFF | TGTGCCAGCAGCGTCCGAGGGTGGGGGGAGCTGTTTTTT
many | TRBJ2-3 | TRBV19 | . | CASSWTLTDTQYF | TGTGCCAGTAGTTGGACCCTCACAGATACGCAGTATTTT
few | TRBJ2-5 | TRBV25-1 | . | CASSERQGEGETQYF | TGTGCCAGCAGTGAGCGGCAGGGGGAGGGAGAGACCCAGTACTTC
. | TRBJ2-7 | TRBV11-2 | . | CASSTGPGAPYEQYF | TGTGCCAGCAGCACAGGCCCGGGAGCCCCCTACGAGCAGTACTTC
few | TRBJ2-5 | TRBV7-9 | TRBD1 | CASSLVPGQGPETQYF | TGTGCCAGCAGCTTAGTTCCGGGACAGGGCCCGGAGACCCAGTACTTC
. | TRBJ2-1 | TRBV7-9 | . | CASSPPGLLSFF | TGTGCCAGCAGCCCCCCCGGACTCCTTTCGTTCTTC
many | TRBJ1-4 | TRBV7-2 | . | CASSLAYSYNEKLFF | TGTGCCAGCAGCTTAGCGTACAGCTATAATGAAAAACTGTTTTTT
. | TRBJ1-4 | TRBV28 | . | CASGPTGREKLFF | TGTGCCAGCGGGCCCACGGGTCGTGAAAAACTGTTTTTT
. | TRBJ2-4 | TRBV7-2 | . | CASSSQGAKNIQYF | TGTGCCAGCAGCTCCCAGGGAGCCAAAAACATTCAGTACTTC
few | TRBJ2-1 | TRBV14 | . | CASSQDIGRGLNEQFF | TGTGCCAGCAGCCAAGATATCGGGAGAGGCCTCAATGAGCAGTTCTTC
. | TRBJ1-4 | TRBV28 | . | CASSSLGATNEKLFF | TGTGCCAGCAGTTCTCTGGGGGCAACTAATGAAAAACTGTTTTTT
few | TRBJ2-7 | TRBV7-8 | . | CASSPHSYEQYF | TGTGCCAGCAGCCCCCATTCCTACGAGCAGTACTTC
. | TRBJ2-7 | TRBV11-2 | . | CASSPQNLYEQYF | TGTGCCAGCAGTCCCCAGAACCTCTACGAGCAGTACTTC
few | TRBJ1-3 | TRBV19 | . | CASSEFGNTIYF | TGTGCCAGCAGTGAATTTGGAAACACCATATATTTT
. | TRBJ2-1 | TRBV28 | TRBD1 | CASSPRDRFNEQFF | TGTGCCAGCAGTCCCCGGGACAGATTCAATGAGCAGTTCTTC
. | TRBJ2-5 | TRBV12-5 | . | CASGLAAPQGETQYF | TGTGCTAGTGGTTTGGCTGCCCCCCAGGGGGAGACCCAGTACTTC